These T cell receptor beta chains were read from a single sample in a study of T-cell memory formation after mild COVID-19. TCRdb ran MiXCR on the 5' RACE reads and lists one entry per CDR3 protein. The data show a few hundred thousand distinct CDR3 sequences, about 24% seen once. Sequencing input: PBMCs or a T cell subset sorted from them (not recorded which). The source is an adult woman who had mild COVID-19 (a few samples of this study predate the infection). Cell type and time point are not known. Each CDR3 is given with its conserved first and last residue.

CDR3aa	v_gene	j_gene
CAISSGQLNTEAFF	TRBV10-3	TRBJ1-1
CASSLVEQTKPQHF	TRBV5-5	TRBJ1-5
CATSPGMNYGYTF	TRBV24-1	TRBJ1-2
CASSHQTGGSNGYTF	TRBV12-3/TRBV12-4	TRBJ1-2
CASRGTGGRNIQYF	TRBV27	TRBJ2-4
CASSSSGGIYNEQFF	TRBV5-1	TRBJ2-1
CASSPAGAGYQPQHF	TRBV18	TRBJ1-5
CASSLRGLAGTVRYEQYF	TRBV5-8	TRBJ2-7
CASSLFQAGGRNEQFF	TRBV7-3	TRBJ2-1
CASSLGDAFNQPQHF	TRBV7-9	TRBJ1-5
CASSIAPRGSGEQYF	TRBV19	TRBJ2-7
CAWNRGGTEAFF	TRBV30	TRBJ1-1
CASSGRTGIGELFF	TRBV9	TRBJ2-2
CASSYGTTLAETQYF	TRBV5-6	TRBJ2-5
CASSGTSGGTYNEQFF	TRBV9	TRBJ2-1
CASSERTSVYNEQFF	TRBV5-1	TRBJ2-1
CSARPLDRGPYEQYF	TRBV20-1	TRBJ2-7
CATSEENTDTQYF	TRBV24-1	TRBJ2-3
CASSRQGLYEQYF	TRBV7-9	TRBJ2-7
CSVERQGDGYTF	TRBV29-1	TRBJ1-2
CASRNRPSRDTGELFF	TRBV7-9	TRBJ2-2
CASSWTSGGSTDTQYF	TRBV7-2	TRBJ2-3
CSARDLTGDNEKLFF	TRBV20-1	TRBJ1-4
CASSATGSLYNEQFF	TRBV5-1	TRBJ2-1
CASSQSSKGPGYTF	TRBV3-1	TRBJ1-2
CASSHQGPQETQYF	TRBV7-3	TRBJ2-5
CASLSGGDQETQYF	TRBV7-8	TRBJ2-5
CSAAGGGPRVFGYTF	TRBV20-1	TRBJ1-2
CATSSWDRGGYGYTF	TRBV24-1	TRBJ1-2
CASSPRSGGGRGNSPLHF	TRBV9	TRBJ1-6
CASSTSTGKAQHF	TRBV12-3/TRBV12-4	TRBJ1-5
CASSYSINTEAFF	TRBV6-5	TRBJ1-1
CASSLEGFSNTGELFF	TRBV5-1	TRBJ2-2
CASWAANTQYF	TRBV6-5	TRBJ2-3
CASSLLERHYEQFF	TRBV5-4	TRBJ2-1
CASSLREALHF	TRBV7-9	TRBJ2-7
CASSVGTGNNEQFF	TRBV5-6	TRBJ2-1
CASKRGTSYEQYF	TRBV28	TRBJ2-7
CATGQGAGQETQYF	TRBV7-9	TRBJ2-5
CASSQAWAGTDTQYF	TRBV3-1	TRBJ2-3
CASSPDRVEYGYTF	TRBV5-1	TRBJ1-2
CASSLTWPGDRGELFF	TRBV5-5	TRBJ2-2
CASSLGRLAGGPGGTDTQYF	TRBV11-2	TRBJ2-3
CASTSSGNTGELFF	TRBV7-2	TRBJ2-2